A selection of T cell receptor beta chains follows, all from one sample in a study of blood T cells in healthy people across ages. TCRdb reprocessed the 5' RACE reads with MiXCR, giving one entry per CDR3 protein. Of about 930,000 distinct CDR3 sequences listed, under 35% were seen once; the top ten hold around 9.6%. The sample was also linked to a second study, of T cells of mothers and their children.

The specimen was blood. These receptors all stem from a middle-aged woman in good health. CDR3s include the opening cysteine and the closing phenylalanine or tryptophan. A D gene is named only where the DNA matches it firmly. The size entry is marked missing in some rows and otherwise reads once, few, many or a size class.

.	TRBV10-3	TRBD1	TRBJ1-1	CAITKDRDTEAFF	TGTGCCATCACCAAGGACAGGGACACTGAAGCTTTCTTT
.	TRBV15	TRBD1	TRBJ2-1	CAASREGQILYNEQFF	TGTGCCGCCAGCAGAGAGGGACAGATCCTTTACAATGAGCAGTTCTTC
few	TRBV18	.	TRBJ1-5	CASSPNWGYQPQHF	TGTGCCAGCTCACCGAACTGGGGGTACCAGCCCCAGCATTTT
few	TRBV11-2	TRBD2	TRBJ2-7	CASSKSGLEAYEQYF	TGTGCCAGCAGCAAATCGGGACTAGAAGCCTACGAGCAGTACTTC
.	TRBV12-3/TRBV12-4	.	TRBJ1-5	CASSHPRRGESNQPQHF	TGTGCCAGCAGTCACCCCCGTAGAGGGGAAAGCAATCAGCCCCAGCATTTT
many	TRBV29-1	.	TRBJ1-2	CSVHTRGDGYTF	TGCAGCGTTCACACGCGGGGGGATGGCTACACCTTC
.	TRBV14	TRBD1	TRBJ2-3	CASSLDRVTQYF	TGTGCCAGCAGCCTGGACAGGGTCACGCAGTATTTT
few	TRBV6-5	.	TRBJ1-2	CASRNPMDYGYTF	TGTGCCAGCAGAAACCCTATGGACTATGGCTACACCTTC
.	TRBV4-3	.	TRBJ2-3	CASSQDKDRFRVVDSTDTQYF	TGCGCCAGCAGCCAGGACAAAGACCGATTTAGGGTGGTAGATAGCACAGATACGCAGTATTTT
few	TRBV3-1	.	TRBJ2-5	CASSQGVGGGPQETQYF	TGTGCCAGCAGCCAAGGAGTGGGCGGGGGCCCACAAGAGACCCAGTACTTC
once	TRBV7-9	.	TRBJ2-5	CASRPGAVQETQYF	TGTGCCAGCAGGCCGGGGGCAGTACAAGAGACCCAGTACTTC
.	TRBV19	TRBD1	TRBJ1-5	CASTGTGGVAQHF	TGTGCCAGTACCGGGACAGGGGGTGTAGCCCAGCATTTT
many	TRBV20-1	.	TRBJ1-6	CSARGSSYNSPLHF	TGCAGTGCTAGGGGAAGCTCCTATAATTCACCCCTCCACTTT
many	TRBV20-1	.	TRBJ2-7	CSARGRTTAYEQYF	TGCAGTGCTAGAGGCCGGACTACGGCCTACGAGCAGTACTTC
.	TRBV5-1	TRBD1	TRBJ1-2	CASSSRGQKGNYGYTF	TGCGCCAGCAGCTCAAGGGGACAGAAAGGGAACTATGGCTACACCTTC
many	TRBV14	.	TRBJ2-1	CASSQLPRERGYNEQFF	TGTGCCAGCAGCCAACTGCCCAGGGAGAGGGGGTACAATGAGCAGTTCTTC